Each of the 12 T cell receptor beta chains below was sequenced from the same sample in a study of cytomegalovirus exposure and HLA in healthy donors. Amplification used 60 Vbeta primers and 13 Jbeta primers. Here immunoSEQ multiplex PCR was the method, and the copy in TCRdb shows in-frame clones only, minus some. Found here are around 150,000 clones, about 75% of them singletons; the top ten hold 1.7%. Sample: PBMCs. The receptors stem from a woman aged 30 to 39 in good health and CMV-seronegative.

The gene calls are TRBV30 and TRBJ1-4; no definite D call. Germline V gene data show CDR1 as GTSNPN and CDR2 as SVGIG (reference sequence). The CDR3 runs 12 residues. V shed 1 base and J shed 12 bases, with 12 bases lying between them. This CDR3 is CAWSGRGEELFF. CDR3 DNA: TGTGCCTGGAGTGGACGTGGGGAGGAACTGTTTTTT.

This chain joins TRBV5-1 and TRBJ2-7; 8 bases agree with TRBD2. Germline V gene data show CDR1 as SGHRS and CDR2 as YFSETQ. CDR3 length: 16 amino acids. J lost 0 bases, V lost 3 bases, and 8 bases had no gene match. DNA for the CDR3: TGCGCCAGCAGCTACACTATCGGGGGGGGCTCCTACGAGCAGTACTTC. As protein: CASSYTIGGGSYEQYF.

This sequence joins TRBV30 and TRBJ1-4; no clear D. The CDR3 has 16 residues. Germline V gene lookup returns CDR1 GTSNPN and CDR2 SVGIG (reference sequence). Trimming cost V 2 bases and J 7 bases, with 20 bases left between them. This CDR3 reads CAWSPLRQALFEKLFF. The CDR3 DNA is TGTGCCTGGAGTCCCTTACGGCAGGCTCTGTTTGAAAAACTGTTTTTT. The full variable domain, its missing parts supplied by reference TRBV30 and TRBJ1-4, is SQTIHQWPATLVQPVGSPLSLECTVEGTSNPNLYWYRQAAGRGLQLLFYSVGIGQISSEVPQNLSASRPQDRQFILSSKKLLLSDSGFYLCAWSPLRQALFEKLFFGSGTQLSVL.

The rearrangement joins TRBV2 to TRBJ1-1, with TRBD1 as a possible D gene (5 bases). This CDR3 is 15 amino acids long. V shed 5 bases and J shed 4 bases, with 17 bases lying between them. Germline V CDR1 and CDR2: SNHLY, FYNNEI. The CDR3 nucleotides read TGTGCCAGCAGTCCCCCTGGGAGGGGCGGCACTGAAGCTTTCTTT. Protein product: CASSPPGRGGTEAFF.

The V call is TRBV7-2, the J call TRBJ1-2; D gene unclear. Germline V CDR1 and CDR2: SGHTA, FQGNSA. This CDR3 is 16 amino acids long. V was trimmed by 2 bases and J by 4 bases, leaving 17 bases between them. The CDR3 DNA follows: TGTGCCAGCAGCTTAACGGGAACAGATGCGCTCTATGGCTACACCTTC. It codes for CASSLTGTDALYGYTF.

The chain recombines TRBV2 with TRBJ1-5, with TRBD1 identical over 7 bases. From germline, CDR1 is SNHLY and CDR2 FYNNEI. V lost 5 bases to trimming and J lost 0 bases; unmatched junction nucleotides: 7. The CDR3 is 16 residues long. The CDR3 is CASSRDRVGSNQPQHF. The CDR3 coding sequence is TGTGCCAGCAGTCGAGACAGGGTCGGTAGCAATCAGCCCCAGCATTTT. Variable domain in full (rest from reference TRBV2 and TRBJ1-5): EPEVTQTPSHQVTQMGQEVILRCVPISNHLYFYWYRQILGQKVEFLVSFYNNEISEKSEIFDDQFSVERPDGSNFTLKIRSTKLEDSAMYFCASSRDRVGSNQPQHFGDGTRLSIL.

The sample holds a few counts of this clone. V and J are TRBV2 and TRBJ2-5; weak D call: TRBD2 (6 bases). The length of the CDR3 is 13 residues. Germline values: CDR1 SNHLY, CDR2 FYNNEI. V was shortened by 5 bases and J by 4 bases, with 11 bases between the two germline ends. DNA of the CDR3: TGTGCCAGCAGTATCGAAGCGGGAGAGACCCAGTACTTC. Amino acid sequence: CASSIEAGETQYF.

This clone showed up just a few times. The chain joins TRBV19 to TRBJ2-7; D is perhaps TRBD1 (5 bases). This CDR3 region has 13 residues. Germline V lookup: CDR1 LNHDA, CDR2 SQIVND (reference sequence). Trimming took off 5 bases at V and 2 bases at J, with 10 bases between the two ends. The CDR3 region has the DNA TGTGCCAGTAGTTTAACAGGTACCTACGAGCAGTACTTC. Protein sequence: CASSLTGTYEQYF. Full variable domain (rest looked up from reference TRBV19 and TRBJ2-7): DGGITQSPKYLFRKEGQNVTLSCEQNLNHDAMYWYRQDPGQGLRLIYYSQIVNDFQKGDIAEGYSVSREKKESFPLTVTSAQKNPTAFYLCASSLTGTYEQYFGPGTRLTVT.

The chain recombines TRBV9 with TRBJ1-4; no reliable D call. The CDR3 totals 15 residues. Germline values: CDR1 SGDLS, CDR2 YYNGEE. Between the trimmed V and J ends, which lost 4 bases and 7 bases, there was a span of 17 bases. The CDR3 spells CASSSSWRLSEKLFF. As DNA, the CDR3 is TGTGCCAGCAGCTCAAGTTGGAGGTTAAGTGAAAAACTGTTTTTT.

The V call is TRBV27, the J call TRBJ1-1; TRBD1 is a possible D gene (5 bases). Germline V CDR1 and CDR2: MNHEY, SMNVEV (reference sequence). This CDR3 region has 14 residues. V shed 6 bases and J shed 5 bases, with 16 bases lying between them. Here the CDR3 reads CASRQSKGRTEAFF. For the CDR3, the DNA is TGTGCCAGCAGACAAAGCAAGGGGCGGACTGAAGCTTTCTTT.

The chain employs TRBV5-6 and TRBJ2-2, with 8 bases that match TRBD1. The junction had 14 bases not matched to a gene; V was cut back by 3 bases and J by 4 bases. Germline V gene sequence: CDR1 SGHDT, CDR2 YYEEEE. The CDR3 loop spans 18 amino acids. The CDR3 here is CASSSPMAGQGPTGELFF. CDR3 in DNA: TGTGCCAGCAGCTCCCCCATGGCAGGACAGGGTCCCACCGGGGAGCTGTTTTTT.

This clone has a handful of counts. CDR3 region: CASSGPRSSYNSPLHF. The CDR3 coding sequence is TGTGCCAGCAGTGGACCCCGGAGCTCCTATAATTCACCCCTCCACTTT. The chain recombines TRBV2 with TRBJ1-6; no reliable D call. The V and J ends lost 4 bases and 0 bases respectively, with 10 bases between them. CDR1 is SNHLY, CDR2 FYNNEI, per germline. The CDR3 length is 16 residues.